The next 4 T cell receptor beta chains were all read from a single sample in a study of blood T cell repertoires in COVID-19. The table came from immunoSEQ multiplex PCR; TCRdb's copy has only in-frame clones and leaves some out. The sample carries around 97,000 clones, over 75% recorded once. Sample: peripheral blood. Receptors were obtained from a human donor in a cohort sampled during active or convalescent COVID-19.

The chain is built from TRBV19 and TRBJ1-2, with 8 bases lining up with TRBD1. The CDR3 contains 14 residues. The germline V gene has CDR1 LNHDA and CDR2 SQIVND (reference sequence). The junction had 5 bases not matched to a gene; V was cut back by 0 bases and J by 8 bases. The CDR3 here is CASSIDGTGPGYTF. The CDR3 nucleotides read TGTGCCAGTAGTATAGACGGGACAGGCCCAGGCTACACCTTC.

V and J are TRBV13 and TRBJ1-2, with 7 positions matching TRBD1. Germline-derived CDR1 and CDR2 are PRHDT and FYEKMQ (reference sequence). Unmatched junction bases numbered 9, after V lost 0 bases and J lost 8 bases. CDR3 length equals 15 residues. CDR3 nucleotides: TGTGCCAGCAGCTTAGGAAATACAGGGGCGGGCGGCTACACCTTC. This codes for CASSLGNTGAGGYTF.

The chain employs TRBV19 and TRBJ1-4, with unresolved D. This CDR3 is built from 16 residues. In germline, CDR1 is LNHDA, CDR2 SQIVND (reference sequence). The germline V and J ends were trimmed by 6 bases and 3 bases, with 17 bases remaining between them. CDR3 protein: CASSHRPGLANEKLFF. In DNA, the CDR3 is TGTGCCAGTAGCCACCGTCCAGGTTTAGCTAATGAAAAACTGTTTTTT.

The V and J genes are TRBV10-1 and TRBJ1-3; no clear D. Deletions cut 3 bases from V and 9 bases from J, with 12 bases between. Germline V CDR1 and CDR2: WNHNN, SYGVQD (reference sequence). This CDR3 has 13 residues. The CDR3 DNA reads TGCGCCAGCAGTGATTTATTTGGGAGCACCATATATTTT. Its protein is CASSDLFGSTIYF.